This entry describes one TCR beta chain. The antigen is unknown. The entry originates in a study of shared clonotypes between healthy human individuals. Study at large: The donor group consisted of a couple of women and a few men, aged 18 to 49. The plates for each donor numbered three CD4 naive, three CD4 memory, two CD8 naive and one CD8 memory.

Sequenced by immunoSEQ multiplex PCR; TCRdb stores in-frame clones only, minus some. Seen here are 2,100,000 or so clones, almost 96% observed once, and the top ten hold roughly 0.13%. V gave up 0 bases and J gave up 10 bases, with 8 bases separating them. The CDR3 loop spans 12 amino acids. The germline gives CDR1 SGHNT, CDR2 YYREEE (reference sequence). Study outcomes and limitations: It was the few donors that limited the genetic and exposure-history diversity represented.

Sequencing was performed on naive CD4+ T cells sorted from blood. The subset denotes: CD45RA+ positively selected. The rearrangement joins TRBV5-4 to TRBJ2-1; maybe TRBD1 (5 bases). This receptor was obtained from a man younger than 35 in good health. Written as DNA, the CDR3 is TGTGCCAGCAGCTTGGCTAGGGGAGAGCAGTTCTTC. Translation gives CASSLARGEQFF. Drawing the rest from reference TRBV5-4 and TRBJ2-1, the complete variable domain is ETGVTQSPTHLIKTRGQQVTLRCSSQSGHNTVSWYQQALGQGPQFIFQYYREEENGRGNFPPRFSGLQFPNYSSELNVNALELDDSALYLCASSLARGEQFFGPGTRLTVL.